Sequencing of this T cell receptor (beta chain) was carried out in a study of CD8+CD57+ T cells in acquired aplastic anemia. The study, taken as a whole, reports: Both patients and controls carried the same twenty-nine CD8+ CDR3 sequences.

The template for TCR beta VDJ and CDR3 sequence profiling was genomic DNA. TCRdb re-called the reads through MiXCR, storing one row per CDR3 protein. The repertoire includes 150,000 to 200,000 distinct CDR3 sequences, around half of them detected once, and about 31% sits in the top ten. This CDR3 comprises 15 residues. After removal of 6 bases from V and 3 bases from J, the junction contained 6 bases not matched to a gene. CDR1 is MNHEY and CDR2 is SMNVEV in the germline V gene (reference sequence). This clonotype was seen a handful of times. Antigen: not known. Before being chosen for sequencing, patients had shown CD8+CD57+ cell expansion by flow cytometry. The cohort consisted entirely of patients having severe acquired aplastic anemia.

This receptor was identified in a human donor with aplastic anemia. This rearrangement joins TRBV27 to TRBJ2-3, with 10 bases lining up with TRBD2. The sample taken for sequencing was sorted CD4+, CD8+, or CD8+CD57+ T cells (not recorded which) from PBMCs. CDR3 in DNA: TGTGCCAGCAGCCGTAGGACTAGCGGAACAGATACGCAGTATTTT. This translates into CASSRRTSGTDTQYF.